The 17 T cell receptor beta chains below were found in one sample sequenced in a study of regulatory T cells in long-lasting Graves disease. The time point denotes: persistent/refractory GD, antithyroid drugs over 5 years with positive TRAb. Scientists built the TCR library using RNA that was extracted from PBMCs. With iRepertoire HTBI primers and Arm-PCR of CDR3 regions, TCR beta libraries were built. TCRdb itself ran the multiplex PCR reads through MiXCR, one entry per CDR3 protein. The sample carries around 450,000 distinct CDR3 sequences, about 22% recorded once. The sample here was peripheral blood mononuclear cells (PBMCs), taken when the disease was refractory, from a patient treated with antithyroid drugs. Receptor source: a female donor with Graves disease.

A few counts support this clonotype. The gene calls are TRBV3-1 and TRBJ1-4, with a possible D match to TRBD1 (6 bases). The CDR3 runs 16 residues. Germline lookup yields CDR1 LGHDT and CDR2 YNNKEL (reference sequence). The ends were cut back, 0 bases at V and 0 bases at J, with 8 bases in the middle. The CDR3 spells CASSQDWTATNEKLFF. The CDR3 nucleotides are TGTGCCAGCAGCCAAGACTGGACAGCAACTAATGAAAAACTGTTTTTT. Full variable domain (remainder filled in from reference TRBV3-1 and TRBJ1-4): DTAVSQTPKYLVTQMGNDKSIKCEQNLGHDTMYWYKQDSKKFLKIMFSYNNKELIINETVPNRFSPKSPDKAHLNLHINSLELGDSAVYFCASSQDWTATNEKLFFGSGTQLSVL.

The chain has TRBV28 and TRBJ2-7; TRBD2 might be the D (5 bases). Trimming took 3 bases from V and 2 from J, leaving 17 bases between them. The CDR3 runs to 16 residues. Germline CDR1 reads MDHEN; CDR2 reads SYDVKM. The CDR3 region is CASSLRASLGPYEQYF. CDR3 DNA: TGTGCCAGCAGTTTGAGGGCTAGCCTGGGTCCCTACGAGCAGTACTTC.

This chain joins TRBV2 and TRBJ1-2; 9 positions match TRBD1. The CDR3 totals 15 residues. J lost 3 bases, V lost 5 bases, and 7 bases had no gene match. Germline CDR1 is SNHLY and CDR2 is FYNNEI. The CDR3 loop is CASSPTQGADYGYTF. CDR3 in DNA: TGTGCCAGCAGTCCCACACAGGGGGCGGACTATGGCTACACCTTC.

Many counts were recorded for this clonotype. The chain employs TRBV28 and TRBJ2-2; D not resolved. V lost 5 bases, J lost 5 bases, and 9 bases lay in between. The CDR3 covers 13 residues. Germline CDR1 and CDR2: MDHEN and SYDVKM. The chain's CDR3 is CASSDPRTGELFF. In DNA, the CDR3 is TGTGCCAGCAGTGACCCGAGGACCGGGGAGCTGTTTTTT.

This clonotype was counted a single time. The rearrangement joins TRBV25-1 to TRBJ1-3; no firm D call. There are 14 residues in the CDR3. CDR1 is MGHDK and CDR2 is SYGVNS in the germline V gene. V lost 4 bases to trimming and J lost 7 bases, with 14 bases between them. CDR3 in amino acids: CASSASRETNTIYF. The CDR3 DNA sequence: TGTGCCAGCAGTGCATCGAGGGAGACGAACACCATATATTTT.

This clonotype was seen only a few times. This rearrangement joins TRBV19 to TRBJ2-5, with 13 bases aligning to TRBD2. This CDR3 comprises 16 residues. V dropped 5 bases and J dropped 3; count of bases not matched to a gene: 6. Per germline, CDR1 LNHDA and CDR2 SQIVND (reference sequence). The CDR3 reads CASSALGTSGEETQYF. CDR3 DNA sequence: TGTGCCAGTAGTGCGCTAGGGACTAGCGGGGAAGAGACCCAGTACTTC.

As to this clonotype: A read error may explain this, as a much larger clone is one base away. The conserved closing phenylalanine or tryptophan is absent in this CDR3, likely reflecting a read error. The chain recombines TRBV19 with TRBJ1-2, with D uncertain. The CDR3 has 13 amino acids. Germline CDR1 reads LNHDA; CDR2 reads SQIVND (reference sequence). V was cut by 3 bases and J by 8 bases, with 13 bases left in between. CDR3 in amino acids: CASSIRSSAGYTL. CDR3 coding DNA: TGTGCCAGTAGTATCCGGAGCTCGGCCGGCTACACCCTC.

There are many counts of this clonotype. The chain uses TRBV12-3 or TRBV12-4 and TRBJ2-2, with a weak D call TRBD2 (5 bases). The CDR3 consists of 15 residues. With 7 bases removed from V and 5 bases from J, the gap between germline ends came to 17 bases. CDR3 protein: CASTETGKSTGELFF. In DNA, the CDR3 is TGTGCCAGCACAGAGACGGGGAAAAGTACCGGGGAGCTGTTTTTT.

This chain uses TRBV12-3 or TRBV12-4 with TRBJ2-3, with 7 positions matching TRBD2. This CDR3 is built from 14 residues. Losses at the gene ends were 7 bases for V and 0 bases for J; bases not matched to a gene: 4. The CDR3 is CASNLAVSTDTQYF. CDR3 DNA sequence: TGTGCCAGCAACCTAGCGGTTAGCACAGATACGCAGTATTTT.

This clonotype was detected ten times or more. This chain connects TRBV28 to TRBJ1-5; D call uncertain. CDR1 is MDHEN and CDR2 is SYDVKM in the germline V gene. Trimming removed 6 bases at V and 0 bases at J, with 6 bases between. The CDR3 has 13 amino acids. The CDR3 here is CASRDFSNQPQHF. The CDR3 bases are TGTGCCAGCAGAGATTTTAGCAATCAGCCCCAGCATTTT. Full variable domain (rest looked up from reference TRBV28 and TRBJ1-5): DVKVTQSSRYLVKRTGEKVFLECVQDMDHENMFWYRQDPGLGLRLIYFSYDVKMKEKGDIPEGYSVSREKKERFSLILESASTNQTSMYLCASRDFSNQPQHFGDGTRLSIL.

The chain recombines TRBV5-1 with TRBJ1-5; a weak D match, TRBD1 (5 bases). V gave up 7 bases and J gave up 7 bases, with 21 bases separating them. Germline CDR1 reads SGHRS; CDR2 reads YFSETQ. This CDR3 is built from 15 residues. The CDR3 spells CASPSGEPGSQPQHF. For the CDR3, the DNA is TGCGCCAGCCCCAGCGGGGAACCAGGGAGCCAGCCCCAGCATTTT.

The chain has TRBV7-2 and TRBJ1-5; D gene ambiguous. Between the trimmed V and J ends, which lost 5 bases and 9 bases, there was a span of 11 bases. CDR1 is SGHTA, CDR2 FQGNSA, per germline. This CDR3 region has 12 residues. The CDR3 region is CASSPFHGPQHF. The CDR3 coding sequence is TGTGCCAGCAGCCCCTTCCATGGGCCCCAGCATTTT.

This clonotype has at least ten counts. V usage is TRBV5-1 and J usage is TRBJ1-1; D perhaps matches TRBD1 (5 bases). The length of the CDR3 is 13 residues. Trimming pared 4 bases from V and 7 bases from J, leaving 14 bases between. CDR1 SGHRS and CDR2 YFSETQ come from the germline V gene. The CDR3 nucleotides are TGCGCCAGCAGCATAGGGACGGAAAGTGAAGCTTTCTTT. Translation gives CASSIGTESEAFF.

Remarks on this clonotype: It may be a read error: a sequence one base away is much more abundant. The rearrangement uses TRBV7-3 and TRBJ2-2, with TRBD1 as a possible D gene (5 bases). This CDR3 has 16 amino acids. CDR1 SGHTA and CDR2 FQGTGA come from the germline V gene. V was clipped by 4 bases and J by 7 bases, with 19 bases between them. DNA of the CDR3: TGTGCCAGCAGCTCGCTGGGGCGATGGAAGAACGGGGAGCTGTTTTTT. Translation gives CASSSLGRWKNGELFF.

This clonotype was detected a few times. The chain couples TRBV24-1 to TRBJ1-2, with D unclear. CDR1 is KGHDR, CDR2 SFDVKD, per germline. The CDR3 spans 12 residues. The V gene lost 5 bases and the J gene lost 6 bases, with 9 bases spanning the gap. The CDR3 DNA sequence: TGTGCCACCAGTGTGGGTGATAATGGCTACACCTTC. Protein sequence: CATSVGDNGYTF.

For this clonotype: The junction and the germline gene differ at one end; a read error may be behind it. This rearrangement joins TRBV7-7 to TRBJ2-5; 9 bases line up with TRBD1. Germline assignment: CDR1 SSHAT and CDR2 FNYEAQ (reference sequence). The CDR3 spans 15 residues. CDR3 sequence reads: CASSRDRAAQETQYF. The DNA for the CDR3 is TGTGCTAGCAGCCGGGACAGGGCCGCCCAAGAGACCCAGTACTTC.

Worth noting for this clonotype: Just one base apart from a much larger clone, this may be a read error. The gene calls are TRBV6-1 and TRBJ2-5, with 9 nucleotides matching TRBD2. CDR1 is MNHNS and CDR2 is SASEGT in the germline V gene. This CDR3 contains 14 residues. CDR3 nucleotides: TGTGCCACCAATAGCGGGAGCGTAATAGAGGCCCAGTACTTC. This sequence encodes CATNSGSVIEAQYF.